This T cell receptor (beta chain) was sequenced for a study of T cell responses to AZD1222 COVID-19 vaccine. Produced via immunoSEQ multiplex PCR; TCRdb's table is partial and in-frame only. The sample lists approximately 72,000 clones, roughly nine tenths occurring once. Concerning this clone itself: The antigen is undetermined.

Overall study findings and caveats: A mostly white British donor set with more females was recruited, and clonal diversity was possibly underestimated.

The CDR3 is made up of 13 amino acids. Germline V lookup: CDR1 SQVTM, CDR2 ANQGSEA. The V gene end was trimmed by 5 bases and the J gene end by 3 bases; junction bases not matched to a gene: 6. Sample: peripheral blood, taken 28 days after the second AZD1222 dose. The chain carries TRBV29-1 and TRBJ1-1; 7 positions agree with TRBD1. The clonotype originates from an adult who received the AZD1222 COVID-19 vaccine. Written as DNA, the CDR3 is TGCAGCGTTAACCGGGACAGATACACTGAAGCTTTCTTT. Amino acids: CSVNRDRYTEAFF. The whole variable domain, filled in from reference TRBV29-1 and TRBJ1-1, reads SAVISQKPSRDICQRGTSLTIQCQVDSQVTMMFWYRQQPGQSLTLIATANQGSEATYESGFVIDKFPISRPNLTFSTLTVSNMSPEDSSIYLCSVNRDRYTEAFFGQGTRLTVV.